Following are 18 T cell receptor beta chains from one sample sequenced in a study of blood T cells in healthy people across ages. Next came a second PCR, run for about 6 to 12 cycles, which used a sample-barcoded 5' primer along with a J-beta primer mix. TCRdb ran MiXCR on the 5' RACE reads and lists one entry per CDR3 protein. Of 650,000 to 950,000 distinct CDR3 sequences listed, approximately 44% were seen once; the top ten hold about 19%. Sequenced sample: blood. The receptors originated from a man aged 60 to 75 in good health.

This chain joins TRBV5-1 and TRBJ2-1; maybe TRBD2 (6 bases). The germline V gene encodes CDR1 SGHRS and CDR2 YFSETQ. The CDR3 covers 15 residues. The V end lost 1 base, the J end lost 5 bases, and 13 bases lay between the germline ends. The CDR3 region has the DNA TGCGCCAGCAGCTTGTTCTTTGGCGGGGACAATGAGCAGTTCTTC. Residues: CASSLFFGGDNEQFF.

The chain has TRBV3-1 and TRBJ2-3; 7 positions match TRBD1. This CDR3 has 17 amino acids. The V and J ends lost 4 bases and 0 bases, in that order; junction bases with no gene match: 10. Germline CDR1 and CDR2: LGHDT and YNNKEL (reference sequence). CDR3 sequence reads: CASSPRDSCSSTDTQYF. The CDR3 nucleotides are TGTGCCAGCAGCCCGAGGGACAGCTGCTCTAGCACAGATACGCAGTATTTT.

The chain employs TRBV25-1 and TRBJ2-2, with 7 bases aligning to TRBD1. V was pared by 4 bases and J by 5 bases, with 10 bases of the junction left unmatched. Germline CDR1 and CDR2: MGHDK and SYGVNS. CDR3 length: 16 amino acids. The CDR3 bases are TGTGCCAGCAGTGCGCCGGGACAGCAAGTTACCGGGGAGCTGTTTTTT. It encodes CASSAPGQQVTGELFF.

This clonotype was recorded a few times. This rearrangement joins TRBV12-3 or TRBV12-4 to TRBJ1-2, with TRBD1 matching over 7 bases. This CDR3 region has 11 residues. J was trimmed by 8 bases and V by 7 bases; bases with no gene match: 4. CDR3 sequence: CASTTGDGYTF. CDR3 coding DNA: TGTGCCAGCACCACAGGGGACGGCTACACCTTC.

This clonotype was counted a few times. CDR3 loop: CASSLAPAFDTQYF. CDR3 nucleotide sequence: TGTGCCAGCAGCCTCGCCCCTGCTTTTGATACGCAGTATTTT. The rearrangement joins TRBV7-3 to TRBJ2-3, with D unclear. CDR1 SGHTA and CDR2 FQGTGA come from the germline V gene. This CDR3 has 14 residues. Between the trimmed V and J ends, which lost 5 bases and 6 bases, there was a span of 15 bases.

V gene TRBV27 combines with J gene TRBJ1-6, with D possibly matching TRBD1 (6 bases). The CDR3 sequence is 15 residues long. Germline lookup yields CDR1 MNHEY and CDR2 SMNVEV (reference sequence). V gave up 4 bases and J gave up 4 bases, with 11 bases separating them. CDR3 nucleotide sequence: TGTGCCAGCAGTTCACCTGGACAGTATAATTCACCCCTCCACTTT. This encodes CASSSPGQYNSPLHF.

At least ten counts were recorded for this clonotype. The genes are TRBV4-1 and TRBJ2-3; 8 bases match TRBD1. This CDR3 spans 17 amino acids. V lost 0 bases to trimming and J lost 2 bases; unmatched junction nucleotides: 7. The germline V gene has CDR1 MGHRA and CDR2 YSYEKL. The CDR3 reads CASSQEGTGGLTDTQYF. CDR3 DNA sequence: TGCGCCAGCAGCCAAGAGGGGACAGGCGGCCTCACAGATACGCAGTATTTT.

The sample holds a few counts of this clonotype. The chain combines TRBV5-1 with TRBJ2-3, with 8 bases lining up with TRBD1. CDR1 SGHRS and CDR2 YFSETQ come from the germline V gene. Trimming removed 4 bases from V and 3 bases from J; junction bases left unmatched: 7. CDR3 size: 15 residues. The CDR3, as DNA: TGCGCCAGCAGCCCTGACAGGGGTTGGACAGATACGCAGTATTTT. Protein sequence: CASSPDRGWTDTQYF.

This clonotype was counted at least ten times. This chain connects TRBV7-2 to TRBJ2-7, with TRBD1 matching 10 bases. There are 14 residues in the CDR3. V shed 5 bases and J 2 bases; nucleotides not matched to a gene: 3. The germline V gene encodes CDR1 SGHTA and CDR2 FQGNSA. The CDR3 loop is CASSRTGGPYEQYF. Here the CDR3 DNA reads TGTGCCAGCAGCCGGACAGGGGGTCCCTACGAGCAGTACTTC.

This clonotype has more than one count but fewer than ten. The chain links TRBV25-1 to TRBJ1-6; D possibly corresponds to TRBD1 (5 bases). In germline, CDR1 is MGHDK, CDR2 SYGVNS. V dropped 3 bases and J dropped 6 bases, with 12 bases sitting between them. The CDR3 consists of 15 residues. Here the CDR3 DNA reads TGTGCCAGCAGTGATGGCCAGGGTGTTAATTCACCCCTCCACTTT. Translated, it gives CASSDGQGVNSPLHF.

The rearrangement links TRBV29-1 to TRBJ2-7; D might be TRBD2 (5 bases). V was pared by 2 bases and J by 0 bases, with 11 bases between. The length of the CDR3 is 14 residues. The germline gives CDR1 SQVTM, CDR2 ANQGSEA. CDR3 loop: CSVERRGHSYEQYF. In DNA form, the CDR3 reads TGCAGCGTTGAACGACGGGGTCACTCCTACGAGCAGTACTTC.

The V gene is TRBV10-3, the J gene TRBJ2-5; D is possibly TRBD1 (6 bases). CDR3 length: 16 amino acids. Germline CDR1 reads ENHRY; CDR2 reads SYGVKD. V was shortened by 0 bases and J by 1 base, with 12 bases between the two germline ends. The CDR3 DNA reads as TGTGCCATCAGTGAGTCGCAGGGGCAAAGCCAAGAGACCCAGTACTTC. This sequence encodes CAISESQGQSQETQYF.

The chain recombines TRBV19 with TRBJ2-1; 11 bases line up with TRBD2. Germline trimming cut 7 bases from V and 9 bases from J; bases unmatched to any gene: 11. CDR1 and CDR2 (germline): LNHDA, SQIVND (reference sequence). The CDR3 has 15 amino acids. The CDR3 bases are TGTGCCAGTATGGGGGTAGCGGGGGGGCCGAGTGAGCAGTTCTTC. Its translation: CASMGVAGGPSEQFF.

This clonotype was picked up one time. The chain has TRBV5-1 and TRBJ2-7; 15 positions match TRBD2. The J segment lost 7 bases and the V segment lost 4 bases, leaving 12 bases of the junction unmatched. This CDR3 has 17 residues. Germline CDR1 reads SGHRS; CDR2 reads YFSETQ. DNA of the CDR3: TGCGCCAGCAGCACTTCCGGGACTAGCGGGGGGTACAATGAGCAGTACTTC. Translation gives CASSTSGTSGGYNEQYF.

The chain carries TRBV6-2 or TRBV6-3 and TRBJ2-3; tentatively, D is TRBD1 (5 bases). This CDR3 is 15 amino acids long. CDR1 and CDR2 (germline): MNHEY, SVGEGT. Trimming removed 4 bases from V and 2 bases from J, with 13 bases in between. The CDR3 coding sequence is TGTGCCAGCAGTTTGAAGGGGCTGGTCACAGATACGCAGTATTTT. Residues: CASSLKGLVTDTQYF.

The chain uses TRBV29-1 and TRBJ2-5; no firm D call. The CDR3 extends over 13 amino acids. Per the germline V gene, CDR1 is SQVTM and CDR2 is ANQGSEA. Trimming took off 1 base at V and 7 bases at J, with 13 bases between the two ends. CDR3 residues: CSVEVSSLRTQYF. The CDR3 nucleotides read TGCAGCGTTGAAGTGAGCAGCTTAAGGACCCAGTACTTC.

Only a few counts were recorded for this clonotype. V and J are TRBV6-5 and TRBJ1-6; tentatively, D is TRBD1 (5 bases). The germline CDR1 and CDR2 sequences are MNHEY and SVGAGI. V was shortened by 2 bases and J by 6 bases, with 17 bases between the two germline ends. There are 17 residues in the CDR3. The CDR3 is CASSYGGPTGGNSPLHF. For the CDR3, the DNA is TGTGCCAGCAGTTACGGGGGACCCACGGGGGGTAATTCACCCCTCCACTTT.

A word on this clonotype: The limits of the CDR3 on the DNA are not certain, so only TCRdb's listed CDR3 is given. The CDR3 region is CASRTGGLTDTQYFGPGTGYGYTF. The chain employs TRBV5-1 and TRBJ1-2. Germline lookup yields CDR1 SGHRS and CDR2 YFSETQ. The CDR3 has 24 amino acids, counting both end residues.